This T cell receptor beta chain was identified during a study of blood T cell repertoires in COVID-19. Study overall: The United States, Italy and Spain provided the acute and convalescent COVID-19 samples.

The method was immunoSEQ multiplex PCR; TCRdb's version includes in-frame clones alone and lacks a portion of them. The sample contains 100,000 or so clones, around 85% of which appear only once. The sample comprised peripheral blood. This receptor was obtained from a woman aged 55-70 years with acute or convalescent COVID-19.

The CDR3 region is CASSLRESTGGDEQFF. CDR3 nucleotides: TGTGCCAGCAGCTTAAGGGAGAGTACAGGGGGCGATGAGCAGTTCTTC. This chain uses TRBV11-2 with TRBJ2-1, with 9 bases that match TRBD1. This CDR3 contains 16 residues. The junction had 10 bases not matched to a gene; V was cut back by 2 bases and J by 8 bases. Germline lookup yields CDR1 SGHAT and CDR2 FQNNGV.